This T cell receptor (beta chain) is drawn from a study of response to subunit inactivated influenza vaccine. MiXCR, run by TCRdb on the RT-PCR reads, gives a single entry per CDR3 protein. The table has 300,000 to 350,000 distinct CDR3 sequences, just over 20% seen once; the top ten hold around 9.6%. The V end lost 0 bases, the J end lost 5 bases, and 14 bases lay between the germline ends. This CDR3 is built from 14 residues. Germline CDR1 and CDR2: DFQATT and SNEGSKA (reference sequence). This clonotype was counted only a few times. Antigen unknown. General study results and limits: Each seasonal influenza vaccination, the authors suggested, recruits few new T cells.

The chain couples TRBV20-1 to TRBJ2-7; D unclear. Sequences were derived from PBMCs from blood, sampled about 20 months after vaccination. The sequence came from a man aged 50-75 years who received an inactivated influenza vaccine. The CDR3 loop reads CSARDLSALHEQYF. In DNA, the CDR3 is TGCAGTGCTAGAGATCTCTCGGCACTCCACGAGCAGTACTTC.